This is a list of T cell receptor beta chains from one sample in a study of blood T cell repertoires in COVID-19. The data were produced by immunoSEQ multiplex PCR, yet TCRdb's version contains in-frame clones alone and is incomplete. The sample records 210,000 or so clones, 85% to 90% being singletons. The source material was peripheral blood. The receptors shown here come from a woman aged 50 to 60 with acute or convalescent COVID-19. Both conserved end residues are part of each CDR3. Each record gives: clone size, D gene, J gene, V gene, CDR3 DNA, CDR3 protein. The D gene is left open where the match is weak. For some rows the clone size is stated as once, few or many, or as a class when expanded; others skip it.

>.|.|TRBJ2-7|TRBV30
TGTGCTGGAGGGTATGAGAACGAGCAGTACTTC
CAGGYENEQYF
>.|.|TRBJ1-6|TRBV5-4
TGTGCCAGCAGCCGCAACGGGGTACTCAATTCACCCCTCCACTTT
CASSRNGVLNSPLHF
>few|.|TRBJ1-2|TRBV4-3
TGCGCCAGCAGCCAAGGTGGAGGAAACTATGGCTACACCTTC
CASSQGGGNYGYTF
>.|TRBD2|TRBJ2-1|TRBV9
TGTGCCAGCAGCCGAGAGGGACTAGGAATTGGGGAGCAGTTCTTC
CASSREGLGIGEQFF
>.|.|TRBJ1-1|TRBV7-2
TGTGCCAGCAGCTTAGTTTCCCGACAGAACACTGAAGCTTTCTTT
CASSLVSRQNTEAFF
>.|.|TRBJ1-4|TRBV11-3
TGTGCCAGCAGCTTAGATCCCAGGACAGCTCCTAATGAAAAACTGTTTTTT
CASSLDPRTAPNEKLFF
>.|.|TRBJ1-3|TRBV27
TGTGCCAGCAGTTCGAACAGGGTGGGGAACACCATATATTTT
CASSSNRVGNTIYF
>.|.|TRBJ1-6|TRBV14
TGTGCCAGCAGCCAAACGGGGAGTTCACCCCTCCACTTT
CASSQTGSSPLHF
>.|TRBD1|TRBJ1-2|TRBV30
TGTGCCTGGAATCTCGGACAGGCGCTTAACTATGGCTACACCTTC
CAWNLGQALNYGYTF
>.|.|TRBJ1-1|TRBV28
TGTGCCAGCAGTTTCGACACTGAAGCTTTCTTT
CASSFDTEAFF
>.|TRBD2|TRBJ2-5|TRBV6-2/TRBV6-3
TGTGCCAGCAGCCGACAGCCGGGACTAGCGGGATTGGTAGAGACCCAGTACTTC
CASSRQPGLAGLVETQYF
>.|.|TRBJ1-2|TRBV12-3/TRBV12-4
TGTGCCAGCAGTTTCGGTTGGAGAGGCTACACCTTC
CASSFGWRGYTF
>.|TRBD2|TRBJ2-5|TRBV20-1
TGCAGTGCTAGTACTAGCGGCCAAGAGACCCAGTACTTC
CSASTSGQETQYF
>.|TRBD1|TRBJ1-1|TRBV25-1
TGTGCCAGCCGGGGGGACAGGGGTGAGGGCACTGAAGCTTTCTTT
CASRGDRGEGTEAFF
>.|.|TRBJ1-2|TRBV10-3
TGTGCCACCCGTCGGGAGGTGACCTTTCAAAAATATGGCTACACCTTC
CATRREVTFQKYGYTF
>.|TRBD1|TRBJ2-7|TRBV6-2/TRBV6-3
TGTGCCAGCAGTTACGAGACAGGGGGCGATTGGTCCTACGAGCAGTACTTC
CASSYETGGDWSYEQYF
>.|.|TRBJ2-1|TRBV6-5
TGTGCCAGCAGTTACTCGGGGGCCGACTACAATGAGCAGTTCTTC
CASSYSGADYNEQFF
>.|.|TRBJ2-5|TRBV25-1
TGTGCCAGCAGTGACGACGCGGGACCACAAGAGACCCAGTACTTC
CASSDDAGPQETQYF
>once|TRBD1|TRBJ1-6|TRBV5-6
TGTGCCAGCAGCTGGGACAGGGGGCATAATTCACCCCTCCACTTT
CASSWDRGHNSPLHF
>.|.|TRBJ1-2|TRBV6-5
TGTGCCAGCAGTAAGACAGTCGGTCATGGCTACACCTTC
CASSKTVGHGYTF
>once|.|TRBJ2-1|TRBV12-3/TRBV12-4
TGTGCCAGCAGTTTTTCTAGGGGTGAGCAGTTCTTC
CASSFSRGEQFF
>many|.|TRBJ1-1|TRBV19
TGTGCCAGTAGTCGGTTCTGGGCAGACAGCAACACTGAAGCTTTCTTT
CASSRFWADSNTEAFF
>.|.|TRBJ2-1|TRBV9
TGTGCCAGCAGCGCGGGCAATGAGCAGTTCTTC
CASSAGNEQFF
>.|TRBD1|TRBJ1-6|TRBV6-6
TGTGCCAGCAGTTACTCGGGACAGGAAGGTTCACCCCTCCACTTT
CASSYSGQEGSPLHF
>.|.|TRBJ1-2|TRBV19
TGTGCCAGTAGTATATTGGGGCCTTACTATGGCTACACCTTC
CASSILGPYYGYTF
>.|TRBD2|TRBJ2-7|TRBV7-2
TGTGCCAGCAGCCCTGGACTAGCGGGAGGGATAAGGGAGCAGTACTTC
CASSPGLAGGIREQYF
>.|TRBD1|TRBJ2-1|TRBV5-1
TGCGCCAGCAGCTTGGCACAGGGGGCGCGGGATGAGCAGTTCTTC
CASSLAQGARDEQFF
>.|.|TRBJ1-2|TRBV6-5
TGTGCCAGCAGTTTTTCCCGGGACATAAACTATGGCTACACCTTC
CASSFSRDINYGYTF
>.|.|TRBJ2-4|TRBV6-5
TGTGCCAGCATCTCAGGGTCTGTCAAAAACATTCAGTACTTC
CASISGSVKNIQYF
>.|TRBD2|TRBJ2-1|TRBV5-1
TGCGCCAGCAGCTTGGGCCTAGCGGGATTGAATGAGCAGTTCTTC
CASSLGLAGLNEQFF
>.|.|TRBJ1-1|TRBV7-2
TGTGCCAGCAGCTTAACCGGCGGCACTGAAGCTTTCTTT
CASSLTGGTEAFF
>.|TRBD1|TRBJ2-2|TRBV7-3
TGTGCCAGCAGCCCATACCGACAGGGCACCGGGGAGCTGTTTTTT
CASSPYRQGTGELFF
>.|TRBD1|TRBJ2-1|TRBV10-3
TGTGCCATCACCGGGACAGCATACAATGAGCAGTTCTTC
CAITGTAYNEQFF
>.|TRBD2|TRBJ2-7|TRBV4-3
TGCGCCAGCAGCCAAGAGCGGGAGTTCTACGAGCAGTACTTC
CASSQEREFYEQYF
>few|TRBD1|TRBJ2-6|TRBV5-1
TGCGCCAGCAGCTTGTTTTTACCCGAGGACAGGGGGCGTGGGGCCAACGTCCTGACTTTC
CASSLFLPEDRGRGANVLTF
>.|.|TRBJ2-2|TRBV25-1
TGTGCCAGCAGTGACAGGGACACCGGGGAGCTGTTTTTT
CASSDRDTGELFF
>.|.|TRBJ1-4|TRBV9
TGTGCCAGCAGCCGGGGAGGGACGAATGAAAAACTGTTTTTT
CASSRGGTNEKLFF
>.|.|TRBJ2-3|TRBV6-5
TGTGCCAGCAGTTACTCGTCGTTCCCCACAGATACGCAGTATTTT
CASSYSSFPTDTQYF
>once|.|TRBJ2-1|TRBV7-7
TGTGCCAGCAGCCCCCGATCCGGGAGCTCCTACAATGAGCAGTTCTTC
CASSPRSGSSYNEQFF
>few|TRBD1|TRBJ2-3|TRBV27
TGTGCCAGCAGCCACAGGGGGAGCGATACGCAGTATTTT
CASSHRGSDTQYF
>.|.|TRBJ2-7|TRBV18
TGTGCCAGCTCACCGGGGAGCTCCTACGAGCAGTACTTC
CASSPGSSYEQYF
>.|.|TRBJ1-1|TRBV4-3
TGCGCCAGCAGCCAAGATAAGGGGCCGCAGACTGAAGCTTTCTTT
CASSQDKGPQTEAFF
>.|.|TRBJ2-5|TRBV21-1
TGTGCCAGCAGCCGGCTGCGGAGATTGACAGTCCAAGAGACCCAGTACTTC
CASSRLRRLTVQETQYF